The 20 T cell receptor beta chains below were found in one sample sequenced in a study of T-cell reconstitution after alpha-beta-depleted transplantation in children. The TCRbeta library was prepared with unique molecular identifiers. TCRdb reprocessed the PCR reads via MiXCR and lists one record per CDR3 protein. Seen here are about 300,000 distinct CDR3 sequences, around 10% observed once, and the top ten hold 7% to 9.5%. The sequences come from PBMCs, collected before TCRalphabeta/CD19-depleted stem cell transplant. The source of these receptors is a boy in the first two years of life with acute myeloid leukemia, due to receive a stem cell transplant.

This clonotype was counted a few times. The CDR3: CSARPTSGIMDTQYF. CDR3 DNA: TGCAGTGCCCGCCCCACTAGCGGGATTATGGATACGCAGTATTTT. V is TRBV20-1 and J is TRBJ2-3; 10 nucleotides align to TRBD2. Trimming removed 6 bases from V and 6 bases from J; junction bases left unmatched: 12. The CDR3 sequence is 15 residues long. Germline values: CDR1 DFQATT, CDR2 SNEGSKA (reference sequence).

This clonotype was found many times. The V and J genes are TRBV6-2 or TRBV6-3 and TRBJ2-5; D may be TRBD2 (5 bases). The V end lost 6 bases, the J end lost 4 bases, and 15 bases lay between the germline ends. Germline assignment: CDR1 MNHEY and CDR2 SVGEGT. The CDR3 is 14 amino acids. The CDR3 spells CASSPGRRAETQYF. The CDR3 nucleotides read TGTGCCAGCAGCCCGGGAAGAAGGGCAGAGACCCAGTACTTC.

The chain is built from TRBV7-3 and TRBJ2-1; TRBD2 aligns across 16 bases. The CDR3 contains 20 residues. Germline CDR1 is SGHTA and CDR2 is FQGTGA. With 5 bases clipped from V and 4 bases from J, the junction kept 14 bases outside the gene matches. CDR3 DNA: TGTGCCAGCAGCCCCGAGGGACTAGCGGGAGGGTGGGGCCTTTACAATGAGCAGTTCTTC. Translation: CASSPEGLAGGWGLYNEQFF.

This clonotype was observed a few times. This sequence joins TRBV7-8 and TRBJ1-5; no definite D call. Germline CDR1 is SGHVS and CDR2 is FQNEAQ. The CDR3 extends over 13 amino acids. Trimming cost V 5 bases and J 2 bases, with 7 bases left between them. The CDR3 region is CASSQTRNQPQHF. The CDR3 DNA reads TGTGCCAGCAGCCAAACCCGCAATCAGCCCCAGCATTTT.

This clonotype was seen at least ten times. The chain employs TRBV3-1 and TRBJ2-1, with D possibly TRBD2 on 5 matching bases. The CDR3 is 14 amino acids. The V and J ends lost 1 base and 9 bases respectively, with 13 bases between them. Per germline, CDR1 LGHDT and CDR2 YNNKEL (reference sequence). In DNA, the CDR3 is TGTGCCAGCAGCCAAGGAATGGACTCTATTGAGCAGTTCTTC. Encoded protein: CASSQGMDSIEQFF.

This clonotype occurred many times. The chain uses TRBV15 and TRBJ2-2; D is possibly TRBD1 (5 bases). Trimming pared 0 bases from V and 5 bases from J, leaving 13 bases between. Germline CDR1 and CDR2: LNHNV and YYDKDF (reference sequence). This CDR3 has 16 amino acids. The CDR3 protein is CATSRDRDTFTGELFF. The CDR3 region has the DNA TGTGCCACCAGCAGAGACAGGGATACGTTTACCGGGGAGCTGTTTTTT.

There are many counts of this clonotype. The gene calls are TRBV29-1 and TRBJ2-1; TRBD1 agrees at 9 bases. This CDR3 comprises 12 residues. From germline, CDR1 is SQVTM and CDR2 ANQGSEA. The CDR3 sequence is CRSNRGQNEQFF. The CDR3 nucleotides read TGCAGGTCAAACAGGGGGCAGAATGAGCAGTTCTTC.

This clonotype has at least ten counts. The V and J genes are TRBV28 and TRBJ2-2, with D maybe TRBD2 (5 bases). Germline V gene sequence: CDR1 MDHEN, CDR2 SYDVKM. The CDR3 extends over 16 amino acids. Trimming removed 3 bases at V and 3 bases at J, with 14 bases between. The CDR3: CASSFPSGLYTGELFF. The DNA for the CDR3 is TGTGCCAGCAGTTTCCCAAGCGGCCTTTACACCGGGGAGCTGTTTTTT.

The chain combines TRBV12-3 or TRBV12-4 with TRBJ2-7, with 7 bases matching TRBD2. Trimming cost V 3 bases and J 2 bases; bases outside gene matches: 4. The CDR3 runs to 14 residues. Written as DNA, the CDR3 is TGTGCCAGCAGTTTTTGGGGGGGACCCTACGAGCAGTACTTC. It is translated as CASSFWGGPYEQYF.

This clonotype has ten or more counts. The chain couples TRBV14 to TRBJ2-3, with 9 nucleotides matching TRBD1. Germline CDR1 SGHDN, CDR2 FVKESK. The CDR3 spans 17 residues. Trimming removed 3 bases from V and 1 base from J; junction bases left unmatched: 8. The CDR3 sequence is CASSHRTGAFGTDTQYF. DNA of the CDR3: TGTGCCAGCAGCCACCGGACAGGGGCGTTTGGCACAGATACGCAGTATTTT. Supplemented by reference TRBV14 and TRBJ2-3, the full variable domain reads EAGVTQFPSHSVIEKGQTVTLRCDPISGHDNLYWYRRVMGKEIKFLLHFVKESKQDESGMPNNRFLAERTGGTYSTLKVQPAELEDSGVYFCASSHRTGAFGTDTQYFGPGTRLTVL.

The J gene is TRBJ1-6, the V gene TRBV6-5; the match to TRBD1 covers 8 bases. With 1 base clipped from V and 8 bases from J, the junction kept 4 bases outside the gene matches. The CDR3 length is 15 residues. Germline CDR1 reads MNHEY; CDR2 reads SVGAGI. The chain's CDR3 is CASSYLQGGDSPLHF. The CDR3 region has the DNA TGTGCCAGCAGTTACTTACAGGGGGGAGATTCACCCCTCCACTTT.

As regards this clonotype: At one of its ends the junction is not consistent with the germline gene, which may arise from a read error. The chain couples TRBV20-1 to TRBJ1-5; a weak D match, TRBD1 (5 bases). This CDR3 is 17 amino acids long. Germline CDR1 and CDR2: DFQATT and SNEGSKA (reference sequence). In DNA, the CDR3 is TGCTGTGCTAGTACCCCAGGGAATCGATATAGCAATCAGCCCCAGCATTTT. This gives the protein CCASTPGNRYSNQPQHF.

At least ten counts were recorded for this clonotype. CDR3 region: CASKVRDSNQPQHF. The DNA for the CDR3 is TGTGCCAGTAAGGTCCGGGACAGCAATCAGCCCCAGCATTTT. This chain joins TRBV19 and TRBJ1-5; TRBD1 might be the D (5 bases). Germline V gives CDR1 LNHDA, CDR2 SQIVND (reference sequence). V lost 7 bases to trimming and J lost 1 base, with 11 bases between them. The CDR3 consists of 14 residues.

In its sample, this clonotype was seen many times. The rearrangement joins TRBV12-3 or TRBV12-4 to TRBJ2-2; D is ambiguous. The CDR3 totals 11 residues. V was trimmed by 3 bases and J by 8 bases, leaving 4 bases between them. The CDR3 sequence is CASSFWGELFF. CDR3 nucleotides: TGTGCCAGCAGTTTTTGGGGGGAGCTGTTTTTT.

The V and J genes are TRBV2 and TRBJ2-5, with 14 nucleotides matching TRBD2. After removal of 8 bases from V and 0 bases from J, the junction contained 14 bases not matched to a gene. The CDR3 sequence is 19 residues long. Per germline, CDR1 SNHLY and CDR2 FYNNEI. The CDR3 nucleotides are TGTGCCAGCTGTTCCCTCCCTGGGACTAGCGGGAGATACCAAGAGACCCAGTACTTC. Residues: CASCSLPGTSGRYQETQYF.

This clonotype was detected ten times or more. The V and J genes are TRBV28 and TRBJ2-2; 9 bases map to TRBD2. J gave up 6 bases and V 6 bases, and 11 bases lay outside the gene matches. The germline V gene has CDR1 MDHEN and CDR2 SYDVKM. The CDR3 has 16 amino acids. In DNA, the CDR3 is TGTGCCAGCAGCCGTCGGGTGGCGGGGGGGCCCGGGGAGCTGTTTTTT. It yields the protein CASSRRVAGGPGELFF.

This clonotype was detected ten times or more. This CDR3 reads CASSIFLTSGGAYNEQFF. The CDR3 DNA sequence: TGTGCCAGTAGTATTTTCTTGACTAGCGGGGGCGCCTACAATGAGCAGTTCTTC. This chain connects TRBV19 to TRBJ2-1; 12 bases are a match to TRBD2. Germline CDR1 is LNHDA and CDR2 is SQIVND (reference sequence). V shed 3 bases, J shed 2 bases, and the junction held 8 bases outside the gene matches. The CDR3 extends over 18 amino acids.

This clonotype was counted many times. V and J are TRBV4-3 and TRBJ2-1, with 9 bases that match TRBD2. The CDR3 sequence is 16 residues long. Germline V gene lookup returns CDR1 LGHNA and CDR2 YSLEER. The J segment lost 8 bases and the V segment lost 0 bases, leaving 8 bases of the junction unmatched. This CDR3 is CASSQEAGGPVDEQFF. CDR3 in DNA: TGCGCCAGCAGCCAAGAGGCGGGAGGGCCCGTAGATGAGCAGTTCTTC.

This clonotype was counted many times. The rearrangement links TRBV28 to TRBJ2-7; 9 positions match TRBD1. Germline CDR1 is MDHEN and CDR2 is SYDVKM. The V segment lost 8 bases and the J segment 3 bases; nucleotides outside the gene matches: 8. The CDR3 covers 14 residues. CDR3 in amino acids: CASLQGAGYYEQYF. The CDR3 DNA reads TGTGCCAGCCTACAGGGGGCCGGTTACTACGAGCAGTACTTC.

This clonotype was seen many times. This chain joins TRBV20-1 and TRBJ1-1; D gene unclear. V was cut by 5 bases and J by 5 bases, with 9 bases left in between. Germline V gene sequence: CDR1 DFQATT, CDR2 SNEGSKA (reference sequence). The CDR3 extends over 11 amino acids. The CDR3 DNA reads TGCAGTGCTCTCTGGGAGACTGAAGCTTTCTTT. Amino acids: CSALWETEAFF.